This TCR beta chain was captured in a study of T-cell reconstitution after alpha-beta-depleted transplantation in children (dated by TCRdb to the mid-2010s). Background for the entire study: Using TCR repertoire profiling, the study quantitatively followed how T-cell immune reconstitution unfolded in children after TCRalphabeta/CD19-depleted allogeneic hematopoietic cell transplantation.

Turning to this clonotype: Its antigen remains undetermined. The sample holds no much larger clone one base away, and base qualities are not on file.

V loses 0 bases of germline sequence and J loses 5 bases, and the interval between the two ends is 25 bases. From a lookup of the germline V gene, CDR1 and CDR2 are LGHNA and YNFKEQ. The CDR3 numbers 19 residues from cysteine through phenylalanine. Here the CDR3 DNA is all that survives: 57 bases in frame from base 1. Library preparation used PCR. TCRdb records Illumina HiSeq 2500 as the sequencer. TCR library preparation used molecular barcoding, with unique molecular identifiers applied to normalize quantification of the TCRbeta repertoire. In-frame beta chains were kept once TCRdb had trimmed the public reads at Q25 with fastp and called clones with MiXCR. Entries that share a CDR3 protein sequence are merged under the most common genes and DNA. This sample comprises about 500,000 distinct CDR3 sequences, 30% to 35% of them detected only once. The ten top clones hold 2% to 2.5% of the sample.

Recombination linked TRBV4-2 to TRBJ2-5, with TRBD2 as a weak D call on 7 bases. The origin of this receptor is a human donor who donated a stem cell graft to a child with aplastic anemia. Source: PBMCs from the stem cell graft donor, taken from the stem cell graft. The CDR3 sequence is CASSQDAGGRGGVRETQYF. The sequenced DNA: TGTGCCAGCAGCCAAGACGCCGGCGGGAGAGGGGGGGTGCGGGAGACCCAGTACTTC.